This T cell receptor beta chain comes out of a study of cytomegalovirus exposure and HLA in healthy donors. Study observations and caveats: Whilst most TCR sequences proved rare, a subset of public TCRs occurred across many donors. CMV antigen specificity was confirmed in vitro for a few CMV-associated chains.

As regards this clone: Its antigen is undetermined.

Using immunoSEQ multiplex PCR, the repertoire was profiled, and TCRdb retains in-frame clones only, with some absent. This sample has about 56,000 clones; 93% occur once, and the top ten carry 1.5% to 2%. V gave up 1 base and J gave up 4 bases, with 16 bases separating them. The CDR3 length is 16 residues. The germline gives CDR1 MGHRA, CDR2 YSYEKL. The chain couples TRBV4-1 to TRBJ1-2, with D perhaps matching TRBD1 (5 bases). The clonotype originates from a woman aged 18-35 years in good health and CMV-seropositive. Sequencing was performed on PBMCs. The CDR3 reads CASSQAGPGGGYGYTF. The CDR3 DNA reads as TGCGCCAGCAGCCAAGCGGGTCCCGGCGGGGGCTATGGCTACACCTTC.